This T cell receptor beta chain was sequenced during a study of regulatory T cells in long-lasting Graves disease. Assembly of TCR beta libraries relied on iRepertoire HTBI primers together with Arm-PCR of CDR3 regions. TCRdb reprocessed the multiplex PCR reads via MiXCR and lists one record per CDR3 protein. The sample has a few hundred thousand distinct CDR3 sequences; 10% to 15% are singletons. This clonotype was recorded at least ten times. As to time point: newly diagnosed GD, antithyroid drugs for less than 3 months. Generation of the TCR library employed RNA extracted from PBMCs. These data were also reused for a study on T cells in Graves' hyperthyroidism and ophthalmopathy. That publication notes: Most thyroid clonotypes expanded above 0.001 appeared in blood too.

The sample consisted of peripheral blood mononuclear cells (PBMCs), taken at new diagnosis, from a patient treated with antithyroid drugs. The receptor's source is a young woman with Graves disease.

The CDR3 nucleotides read TGTGCCAGCAGTCCTATCCTATCCCGGGCCGCGAAAAGGTTTGGCTACACCTTC. Translating gives CASSPILSRAAKRFGYTF. V gene TRBV28 combines with J gene TRBJ1-2, with unresolved D. This CDR3 is built from 18 residues. Germline CDR1 and CDR2: MDHEN and SYDVKM. V lost 5 bases to trimming and J lost 7 bases, with 29 bases between them.